The 28 T cell receptor beta chains presented below share a single source sample, sequenced in a study of T cell repertoires in cytomegalovirus infection. In TCRdb, the reads were re-called with MiXCR into one record per CDR3 protein. Of 200,000 or so distinct CDR3 sequences listed, roughly a fifth are singletons. The sequenced material came from PBMCs. Receptors were obtained from a human donor in good health (CMV status not recorded). Some clones in this sample may be carry-over from other donors' samples.

This clonotype was observed a few times. The genes are TRBV4-3 and TRBJ1-6; D is uncertain. CDR3 length: 14 residues. Germline CDR1 is LGHNA and CDR2 is YSLEER. Trimming shortened V by 2 bases and J by 7 bases, and 9 bases separated the two germline ends. CDR3 nucleotides: TGCGCCAGCAGCCAAACAGAGGGAAATTCACCCCTCCACTTT. As protein: CASSQTEGNSPLHF.

This clonotype came up many times. V usage is TRBV5-1 and J usage is TRBJ2-5; TRBD1 aligns across 8 bases. There are 14 residues in the CDR3. Germline lookup yields CDR1 SGHRS and CDR2 YFSETQ. Trimming took 3 bases from V and 4 from J; bases not matched to a gene: 5. The CDR3 region is CASSWVDRGETQYF. The CDR3, as DNA: TGCGCCAGCAGCTGGGTAGACAGGGGAGAGACCCAGTACTTC.

This clonotype was seen a handful of times. The chain combines TRBV6-5 with TRBJ1-1; no reliable D call. V lost 6 bases and J lost 1, with 12 bases in between. Per the germline V gene, CDR1 is MNHEY and CDR2 is SVGAGI. This CDR3 is built from 14 residues. This CDR3 is CASSPRLSNTEAFF. DNA of the CDR3: TGTGCCAGCAGCCCCCGACTTTCGAACACTGAAGCTTTCTTT.

This clonotype was recorded at least ten times. V usage is TRBV7-3 and J usage is TRBJ1-2, with D perhaps TRBD1 (5 bases). The CDR3 sequence is 14 residues long. CDR1 is SGHTA, CDR2 FQGTGA, per germline. V gave up 4 bases and J gave up 7 bases, with 16 bases separating them. The CDR3 protein is CASSSDAGLSGYTF. The CDR3 DNA is TGTGCCAGCAGCTCGGACGCGGGGCTGAGTGGCTACACCTTC.

This clonotype has more than one count but fewer than ten. The chain is built from TRBV20-1 and TRBJ1-2; tentative D call: TRBD1 (6 bases). V was shortened by 2 bases and J by 2 bases, with 12 bases between the two germline ends. Per the germline V gene, CDR1 is DFQATT and CDR2 is SNEGSKA (reference sequence). The CDR3 extends over 14 amino acids. In nucleotides, the CDR3 is TGCAGTGCTAGATTAGGGGGGGGAAACTATGGCTACACCTTC. Encoded protein: CSARLGGGNYGYTF.

This clonotype has a count of ten or more. The rearrangement uses TRBV7-2 and TRBJ2-7, with D uncertain. CDR1 and CDR2 (germline): SGHTA, FQGNSA. V was pared by 5 bases and J by 5 bases, with 10 bases between. CDR3 length: 12 amino acids. CDR3 DNA sequence: TGTGCCAGCAGCCTACCCAAGAACGAGCAGTACTTC. Amino acid sequence: CASSLPKNEQYF.

This clonotype was observed a handful of times. V gene TRBV7-9 combines with J gene TRBJ2-3, with unresolved D. The length of the CDR3 is 15 residues. V was shortened by 4 bases and J by 1 base, with 12 bases between the two germline ends. Germline CDR1 and CDR2: SEHNR and FQNEAQ (reference sequence). CDR3 bases: TGTGCCAGCAGCTCCTGGGTAGGAGGCACAGATACGCAGTATTTT. This encodes CASSSWVGGTDTQYF.

The sample holds many counts of this clonotype. The chain recombines TRBV7-8 with TRBJ1-1; 7 nucleotides align to TRBD1. V trimming: 5 bases; J trimming: 0 bases; junction bases outside the gene matches: 3. In germline, CDR1 is SGHVS, CDR2 FQNEAQ. The CDR3 sequence is 14 residues long. The CDR3 sequence is CASSLTGMNTEAFF. CDR3 nucleotide sequence: TGTGCCAGCAGCCTGACAGGGATGAACACTGAAGCTTTCTTT.

This clonotype was seen a handful of times. The V and J genes are TRBV2 and TRBJ2-3; 7 bases are a match to TRBD1. This CDR3 comprises 15 residues. Germline-derived CDR1 and CDR2 are SNHLY and FYNNEI. V dropped 4 bases and J dropped 6; count of bases not matched to a gene: 10. The CDR3 reads CASSVGQATGDTQYF. CDR3 nucleotides: TGTGCCAGCAGTGTCGGACAGGCGACGGGGGATACGCAGTATTTT.

A few counts support this clonotype. The DNA for the CDR3 is TGTGCCAGCAGCGAAGGGACAGAAAAAGAGACCCAGTACTTC. It yields the protein CASSEGTEKETQYF. The chain couples TRBV7-6 to TRBJ2-5; 7 bases are a match to TRBD1. V lost 5 bases, J lost 3 bases, and 6 bases stayed unmatched. This CDR3 contains 14 residues. CDR1 is SGHVS and CDR2 is FNYEAQ in the germline V gene.

The V gene is TRBV5-1, the J gene TRBJ2-3, with D perhaps TRBD1 (5 bases). Between the trimmed V and J ends, which lost 0 bases and 5 bases, there was a span of 10 bases. Germline V lookup: CDR1 SGHRS, CDR2 YFSETQ. CDR3 length equals 14 residues. CDR3 amino acids: CASSLVLGVDTQYF. CDR3 bases: TGCGCCAGCAGCTTGGTCCTAGGGGTAGATACGCAGTATTTT.

The gene calls are TRBV5-4 and TRBJ2-2; 8 nucleotides agree with TRBD2. The CDR3 loop spans 16 amino acids. J lost 5 bases, V lost 2 bases, and 8 bases had no gene match. Germline CDR1 reads SGHNT; CDR2 reads YYREEE (reference sequence). CDR3: CASSLPGLGTTGELFF. In nucleotides, the CDR3 is TGTGCCAGCAGCTTACCGGGACTAGGAACAACCGGGGAGCTGTTTTTT.

This clonotype was seen a handful of times. This chain uses TRBV28 with TRBJ2-7; D not resolved. Per the germline V gene, CDR1 is MDHEN and CDR2 is SYDVKM. With 6 bases removed from V and 5 bases from J, the gap between germline ends came to 17 bases. CDR3 size: 14 residues. The DNA of the CDR3 is TGTGCCAGCAGCCCCGGTGGACCACCCAACGAGCAGTACTTC. Residues: CASSPGGPPNEQYF.

The rearrangement uses TRBV20-1 and TRBJ1-4; 11 positions agree with TRBD1. Germline lookup yields CDR1 DFQATT and CDR2 SNEGSKA (reference sequence). The CDR3 has 13 residues. V shed 7 bases and J 8 bases; nucleotides not matched to a gene: 6. The CDR3 spells CSVKGQGDEKLFF. The CDR3 nucleotides are TGCAGTGTTAAGGGACAGGGGGACGAAAAACTGTTTTTT.

There are a few counts of this clonotype. The chain links TRBV29-1 to TRBJ2-7, with 9 bases matching TRBD2. Losses at the gene ends were 6 bases for V and 13 bases for J; bases not matched to a gene: 10. The CDR3 spans 11 residues. Germline CDR1 reads SQVTM; CDR2 reads ANQGSEA. CDR3: CSVERKGLAYF. The CDR3 nucleotides read TGCAGCGTCGAAAGGAAGGGACTAGCATACTTC.

The chain uses TRBV2 and TRBJ1-1; unclear D gene. Between the trimmed V and J ends, which lost 4 bases and 5 bases, there was a span of 20 bases. The germline V gene has CDR1 SNHLY and CDR2 FYNNEI. This CDR3 contains 16 residues. The CDR3 sequence: CASSAESGKAGTEAFF. The CDR3 nucleotides are TGTGCCAGCAGTGCAGAGTCCGGGAAAGCGGGAACTGAAGCTTTCTTT.

The rearrangement uses TRBV6-5 and TRBJ1-6, with D possibly being TRBD1 (6 bases). Germline assignment: CDR1 MNHEY and CDR2 SVGAGI. The CDR3 is 14 amino acids. The V and J ends lost 6 bases and 10 bases respectively, with 16 bases between them. In DNA form, the CDR3 reads TGTGCCAGCAGCGCTCGCAGGGGAGAGTCACCCCTCCACTTT. It yields the protein CASSARRGESPLHF.

The chain is built from TRBV6-6 and TRBJ2-3; 7 bases align to TRBD1. The germline V gene has CDR1 MNHNY and CDR2 SVGAGI (reference sequence). Trimming removed 0 bases from V and 5 bases from J; junction bases left unmatched: 2. The CDR3 sequence is 14 residues long. In DNA form, the CDR3 reads TGTGCCAGCAGTTACTCAGGGGGCGGAGATACGCAGTATTTT. Its protein is CASSYSGGGDTQYF.

This sequence joins TRBV11-2 and TRBJ1-2; D gene ambiguous. V was pared by 3 bases and J by 8 bases, with 7 bases between. This CDR3 contains 11 residues. Germline V lookup: CDR1 SGHAT, CDR2 FQNNGV. This chain's CDR3 is CASSFPLGYTF. The CDR3 DNA is TGTGCCAGCAGCTTCCCCCTCGGCTACACCTTC.

V gene TRBV29-1 combines with J gene TRBJ2-7; D ambiguous. The germline V gene has CDR1 SQVTM and CDR2 ANQGSEA. The CDR3 is made up of 12 amino acids. With 4 bases removed from V and 5 bases from J, the gap between germline ends came to 12 bases. The CDR3 loop is CSVAQTVHEQYF. For the CDR3, the DNA is TGCAGCGTTGCGCAGACGGTCCACGAGCAGTACTTC.

This clonotype was found a few times. The J gene is TRBJ2-7, the V gene TRBV20-1; possible D gene TRBD2, 6 bases. The CDR3 has 13 amino acids. V dropped 6 bases and J dropped 5 bases, with 17 bases sitting between them. Germline values: CDR1 DFQATT, CDR2 SNEGSKA (reference sequence). CDR3 sequence: CSAFRPGEDEQYF. The CDR3 DNA sequence: TGCAGTGCCTTCAGGCCGGGGGAAGACGAGCAGTACTTC.

The CDR3 bases are TGTGCCAGCAGCGACCAGGGGCTGACCGGGGAGCTGTTTTTT. It translates to CASSDQGLTGELFF. The chain joins TRBV7-9 to TRBJ2-2, with D perhaps matching TRBD1 (6 bases). The CDR3 has 14 residues. Germline-derived CDR1 and CDR2 are SEHNR and FQNEAQ (reference sequence). Trimming left V 5 bases short and J 5 bases short, with 12 bases between. Supplemented by reference TRBV7-9 and TRBJ2-2, the full variable domain reads DTGVSQNPRHKITKRGQNVTFRCDPISEHNRLYWYRQTLGQGPEFLTYFQNEAQLEKSRLLSDRFSAERPKGSFSTLEIQRTEQGDSAMYLCASSDQGLTGELFFGEGSRLTVL.

With regard to this clonotype: A junction boundary mismatches the germline segment, possibly from a read error. CDR3: CASSTSSIETWDF. The DNA of the CDR3 is TGCGCCAGCAGCACTTCCTCGATCGAAACATGGGACTTC. This chain links TRBV5-1 with TRBJ2-7; no definite D call. The CDR3 contains 13 residues. Germline lookup yields CDR1 SGHRS and CDR2 YFSETQ.

The V gene is TRBV12-3 or TRBV12-4, the J gene TRBJ1-1; 7 bases map to TRBD1. The trim removed 5 bases at V and 5 bases at J, leaving 5 bases unmatched. The CDR3 is 13 residues long. Written as DNA, the CDR3 is TGTGCCAGCAGTAAGAGACAGGGAACTGAAGCTTTCTTT. It translates to CASSKRQGTEAFF.

This chain links TRBV5-1 with TRBJ2-1; 10 bases map to TRBD2. The germline V gene has CDR1 SGHRS and CDR2 YFSETQ. V trimming: 3 bases; J trimming: 1 base; junction bases outside the gene matches: 7. This CDR3 comprises 17 residues. CDR3 amino acids: CASSSGLAPPSYNEQFF. DNA of the CDR3: TGCGCCAGCAGCTCGGGACTAGCGCCACCTTCCTACAATGAGCAGTTCTTC.

This clonotype has a count of ten or more. This chain connects TRBV7-2 to TRBJ2-1; 10 positions agree with TRBD2. V was clipped by 7 bases and J by 4 bases; unmatched bases: 13. This CDR3 region has 17 residues. Germline loops: CDR1 SGHTA, CDR2 FQGNSA. The CDR3 bases are TGTGCCAGCAATAACCCGGCTAGCGGGAGCCGTTACAATGAGCAGTTCTTC. Its protein is CASNNPASGSRYNEQFF.

V usage is TRBV11-2 and J usage is TRBJ1-2; no clear D gene. Per germline, CDR1 SGHAT and CDR2 FQNNGV. V was clipped by 1 base and J by 4 bases, with 10 bases between them. The CDR3 totals 14 residues. The CDR3 here is CASSLGKGGYGYTF. In DNA form, the CDR3 reads TGTGCCAGCAGCTTAGGGAAAGGCGGCTATGGCTACACCTTC.

There are many counts of this clonotype. The chain carries TRBV7-2 and TRBJ2-5; D perhaps matches TRBD2 (6 bases). The V gene's germline CDR1 is SGHTA and CDR2 FQGNSA. This CDR3 region has 16 residues. The V gene lost 3 bases and the J gene lost 0 bases, with 14 bases spanning the gap. The CDR3 loop reads CASSFGGLSYQETQYF. For the CDR3, the DNA is TGTGCCAGCAGCTTCGGGGGACTTTCGTACCAAGAGACCCAGTACTTC.